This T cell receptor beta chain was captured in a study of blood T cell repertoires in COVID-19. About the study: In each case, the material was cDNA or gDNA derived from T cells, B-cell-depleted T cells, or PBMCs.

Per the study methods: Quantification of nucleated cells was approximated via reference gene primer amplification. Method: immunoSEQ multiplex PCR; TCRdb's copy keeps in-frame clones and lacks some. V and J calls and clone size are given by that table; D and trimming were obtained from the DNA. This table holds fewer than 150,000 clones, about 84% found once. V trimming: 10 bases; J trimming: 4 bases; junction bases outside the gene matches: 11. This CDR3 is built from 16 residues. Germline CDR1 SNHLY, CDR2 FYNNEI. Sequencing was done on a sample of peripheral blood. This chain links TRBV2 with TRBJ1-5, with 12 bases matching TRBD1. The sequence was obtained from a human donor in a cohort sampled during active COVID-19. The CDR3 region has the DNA TGTGCCACAACGAGGGACAGGGGGCTGGAGAATCAGCCCCAGCATTTT. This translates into CATTRDRGLENQPQHF. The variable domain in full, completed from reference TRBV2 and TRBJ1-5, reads EPEVTQTPSHQVTQMGQEVILRCVPISNHLYFYWYRQILGQKVEFLVSFYNNEISEKSEIFDDQFSVERPDGSNFTLKIRSTKLEDSAMYFCATTRDRGLENQPQHFGDGTRLSIL.